One and the same sample provided the 15 T cell receptor beta chains below, sequenced in a study of blood T cell repertoires in COVID-19. Sequenced by immunoSEQ multiplex PCR; TCRdb stores in-frame clones only, minus some. Of roughly 330,000 clones in the sample, around 90% were seen once. Sequencing input: peripheral blood. The receptors stem from a man aged 25 to 40 with COVID-19, enrolled during active disease.

V usage is TRBV28 and J usage is TRBJ1-2; 7 bases line up with TRBD1. The length of the CDR3 is 14 residues. Trimming removed 4 bases from V and 4 bases from J; junction bases left unmatched: 6. CDR1 is MDHEN and CDR2 is SYDVKM in the germline V gene. DNA for the CDR3: TGTGCCAGCAGTTCCACAGGGGCCGGCTATGGCTACACCTTC. This translates into CASSSTGAGYGYTF.

This clone was counted a few times. This chain links TRBV2 with TRBJ1-5, with 8 positions matching TRBD1. The CDR3 runs 14 residues. The germline gives CDR1 SNHLY, CDR2 FYNNEI. V gave up 11 bases and J gave up 3 bases; unmatched junction bases: 9. CDR3 sequence reads: CAGNRDRYNQPQHF. In DNA form, the CDR3 reads TGTGCCGGCAACCGGGACAGGTACAATCAGCCCCAGCATTTT.

The chain combines TRBV7-9 with TRBJ2-1, with a weak D call TRBD1 (7 bases). This CDR3 contains 16 residues. The V and J ends lost 5 bases and 4 bases respectively, with 18 bases between them. In germline, CDR1 is SEHNR, CDR2 FQNEAQ (reference sequence). The CDR3 region is CASSRVGDSGYNEQFF. CDR3 bases: TGTGCCAGCAGCCGAGTTGGGGACAGCGGGTACAATGAGCAGTTCTTC.

V usage is TRBV5-6 and J usage is TRBJ1-4; D remains ambiguous. This CDR3 is built from 13 residues. V was pared by 4 bases and J by 10 bases, with 14 bases between. CDR1 and CDR2 from the germline V gene are SGHDT and YYEEEE. The CDR3 DNA reads as TGTGCCAGCAGCGGAGGACCGCTGGGAAAACTGTTTTTT. It codes for CASSGGPLGKLFF. The full variable domain, rest sourced from reference TRBV5-6 and TRBJ1-4, is DAGVTQSPTHLIKTRGQQVTLRCSPKSGHDTVSWYQQALGQGPQFIFQYYEEEERQRGNFPDRFSGHQFPNYSSELNVNALLLGDSALYLCASSGGPLGKLFFGSGTQLSVL.

V and J are TRBV5-5 and TRBJ1-6; 7 nucleotides line up with TRBD1. The CDR3 is 16 amino acids. Germline lookup yields CDR1 SGHKS and CDR2 YYEKEE (reference sequence). The J segment lost 14 bases and the V segment lost 6 bases, leaving 20 bases of the junction unmatched. CDR3 residues: CASTRTRDSNDVTLHF. The CDR3 DNA reads as TGTGCCAGCACGCGAACTCGGGACAGTAACGATGTAACCCTCCACTTT.

This chain connects TRBV4-1 to TRBJ2-5; 13 bases match TRBD2. V lost 2 bases to trimming and J lost 5 bases; unmatched junction nucleotides: 11. CDR1 and CDR2 (germline): MGHRA, YSYEKL. The CDR3 spans 18 residues. CDR3 nucleotides: TGCGCCAGCAGCCAAAGCGGGGCGGGACTAGCGGGAAAGGAGACCCAGTACTTC. The encoded protein is CASSQSGAGLAGKETQYF.

This sequence joins TRBV7-6 and TRBJ2-2; perhaps TRBD2 as D (6 bases). Trimming shortened V by 3 bases and J by 2 bases, and 7 bases separated the two germline ends. Germline V gives CDR1 SGHVS, CDR2 FNYEAQ. The CDR3 has 14 residues. Here the CDR3 reads CASSLGTNTGELFF. The CDR3 DNA is TGTGCCAGCAGCTTGGGGACTAACACCGGGGAGCTGTTTTTT.

The count of this clone is one. This chain connects TRBV7-2 to TRBJ2-7; 7 nucleotides match TRBD1. The length of the CDR3 is 14 residues. The V segment lost 5 bases and the J segment 3 bases; nucleotides outside the gene matches: 7. Germline V gene data show CDR1 as SGHTA and CDR2 as FQGNSA. The CDR3 spells CASSHFGDSYEQYF. The CDR3 DNA follows: TGTGCCAGCAGCCACTTCGGGGACAGCTACGAGCAGTACTTC.

V is TRBV2 and J is TRBJ1-5; 9 nucleotides agree with TRBD1. J gave up 6 bases and V 6 bases, and 15 bases lay outside the gene matches. CDR3 length: 17 residues. Germline values: CDR1 SNHLY, CDR2 FYNNEI. CDR3 residues: CASRPNRGTGLGQPQHF. The CDR3 region has the DNA TGTGCCAGCAGGCCCAACCGTGGGACAGGGTTAGGTCAGCCCCAGCATTTT.

The V call is TRBV29-1, the J call TRBJ1-1; D remains ambiguous. CDR3 length equals 11 residues. Germline V gene sequence: CDR1 SQVTM, CDR2 ANQGSEA. Trimming took 6 bases from V and 6 from J, leaving 11 bases between them. The CDR3 is CSVAAGSEAFF. Here the CDR3 DNA reads TGCAGCGTCGCCGCGGGGTCTGAAGCTTTCTTT.

V and J are TRBV6-2 or TRBV6-3 and TRBJ2-1; the D gene is possibly TRBD2 (5 bases). The CDR3 runs 13 residues. Germline assignment: CDR1 MNHEY and CDR2 SVGEGT. V was clipped by 0 bases and J by 14 bases, with 14 bases between them. The CDR3 DNA is TGTGCCAGCAGTTACTCGGAGGCGGGTAGAAAGTTCTTC. Encoded protein: CASSYSEAGRKFF.

The gene calls are TRBV28 and TRBJ2-4, with D perhaps matching TRBD2 (5 bases). Germline V gene data show CDR1 as MDHEN and CDR2 as SYDVKM. V was cut by 2 bases and J by 1 base, with 12 bases left in between. This CDR3 is 16 amino acids long. This CDR3 reads CASSLGVWEAKNIQYF. CDR3 nucleotides: TGTGCCAGCAGTTTAGGCGTTTGGGAGGCCAAAAACATTCAGTACTTC.

The chain carries TRBV7-2 and TRBJ1-3; D ambiguous. The germline V and J ends were trimmed by 3 bases and 3 bases, with 12 bases remaining between them. CDR3 length: 15 amino acids. The germline gives CDR1 SGHTA, CDR2 FQGNSA. The CDR3, as DNA: TGTGCCAGCAGCTTCCCCACAGAAGGTGGAAACACCATATATTTT. Protein sequence: CASSFPTEGGNTIYF.

Note on this clone: This specimen includes other DNA sequences encoding the same CDR3. This rearrangement joins TRBV4-3 to TRBJ2-1; 16 positions match TRBD2. The CDR3 is made up of 20 amino acids. The V and J ends lost 0 bases and 2 bases, in that order; junction bases with no gene match: 7. Germline V gene data show CDR1 as LGHNA and CDR2 as YSLEER. The CDR3 bases are TGCGCCAGCAGCCAAGATCGGGGGACTAGCGGGGGGGCCGCCTACAATGAGCAGTTCTTC. This translates into CASSQDRGTSGGAAYNEQFF.

The chain employs TRBV18 and TRBJ2-1, with TRBD2 matching 9 bases. The ends lost 2 bases at V and 5 bases at J; junction bases unmatched: 4. Germline CDR1 reads KGHSH; CDR2 reads LQKENI. The CDR3 is 15 residues long. This CDR3 is CASSPWREGHNEQFF. CDR3 in DNA: TGTGCCAGCTCACCATGGCGGGAGGGCCACAATGAGCAGTTCTTC.